The 17 T cell receptor beta chains in this list originate from one sample, sequenced in a study of T cell responses to AZD1222 COVID-19 vaccine. Clones were read by immunoSEQ multiplex PCR, and TCRdb kept only the in-frame ones, dropping some. The sample yields fewer than 100,000 clones, 90% seen once. This material consisted of peripheral blood, taken on day 0 of AZD1222 vaccination. The receptors were sampled from an adult in good health.

The gene calls are TRBV6-5 and TRBJ2-1; D is ambiguous. V lost 6 bases, J lost 6 bases, and 15 bases lay in between. Germline V CDR1 and CDR2: MNHEY, SVGAGI. The CDR3 loop spans 14 amino acids. The CDR3 loop reads CASRQRQVANEQFF. The CDR3 DNA reads as TGTGCCAGCAGACAACGGCAGGTTGCCAATGAGCAGTTCTTC.

V is TRBV5-4 and J is TRBJ1-6; D is unresolved. Germline CDR1 is SGHNT and CDR2 is YYREEE (reference sequence). V gave up 0 bases and J gave up 3 bases, with 10 bases separating them. The CDR3 sequence is 16 residues long. In DNA form, the CDR3 reads TGTGCCAGCAGCTTGGGATCGGGCGACTATAATTCACCCCTCCACTTT. Amino acids: CASSLGSGDYNSPLHF.

The chain has TRBV4-1 and TRBJ2-4; a weak D match, TRBD1 (6 bases). Germline CDR1 reads MGHRA; CDR2 reads YSYEKL. The CDR3 length is 15 residues. The V gene lost 2 bases and the J gene lost 5 bases, with 13 bases spanning the gap. CDR3 DNA: TGCGCCAGCAGCCAACAGGGGTCTTTGGAAAACATTCAGTACTTC. Translating it yields CASSQQGSLENIQYF.

V gene TRBV27 combines with J gene TRBJ1-1, with D unclear. Trimming left V 1 base short and J 1 base short, with 4 bases between. This CDR3 comprises 13 residues. CDR1 MNHEY and CDR2 SMNVEV come from the germline V gene (reference sequence). The CDR3 coding sequence is TGTGCCAGCAGTTTATTGTGGAACACTGAAGCTTTCTTT. Translating gives CASSLLWNTEAFF.

CDR3 coding DNA: TGTGCCAGCAGCCGTACTTCGAACACTGAAGCTTTCTTT. It encodes CASSRTSNTEAFF. The chain employs TRBV7-3 and TRBJ1-1; D call uncertain. This CDR3 has 13 residues. V shed 5 bases and J shed 1 base, with 8 bases lying between them. CDR1 and CDR2 from the germline V gene are SGHTA and FQGTGA.

This chain connects TRBV6-5 to TRBJ1-2; maybe TRBD1 (6 bases). V gave up 6 bases and J gave up 8 bases, with 19 bases separating them. Germline V lookup: CDR1 MNHEY, CDR2 SVGAGI. The CDR3 length is 14 residues. CDR3 region: CASRYTGSYLGYTF. CDR3 in DNA: TGTGCCAGCAGGTATACAGGGAGCTATCTCGGCTACACCTTC.

The V call is TRBV18, the J call TRBJ2-5, with D possibly matching TRBD1 (6 bases). Germline V CDR1 and CDR2: KGHSH, LQKENI. This CDR3 spans 15 amino acids. The V end lost 0 bases, the J end lost 0 bases, and 8 bases lay between the germline ends. The CDR3 bases are TGTGCCAGCTCACCACCTCAGGGGTACCAAGAGACCCAGTACTTC. It translates to CASSPPQGYQETQYF.

The rearrangement joins TRBV6-6 to TRBJ1-1; D gene uncertain. The CDR3 contains 13 residues. The V gene lost 6 bases and the J gene lost 5 bases, with 13 bases spanning the gap. CDR1 MNHNY and CDR2 SVGAGI come from the germline V gene (reference sequence). The CDR3 region has the DNA TGTGCCAGCAGCCCCTACCCGGGGACTGAAGCTTTCTTT. As protein: CASSPYPGTEAFF.

The chain has TRBV3-1 (or the pseudogene TRBV3-2) and TRBJ1-6, with TRBD1 matching over 7 bases. Trimming cost V 4 bases and J 5 bases; bases outside gene matches: 5. CDR1 is LGHDT, CDR2 YNNKEL, per germline (reference sequence). The CDR3 runs to 15 residues. CDR3 amino acids: CASSLGQEDNSPLHF. CDR3 DNA: TGTGCCAGCAGCCTAGGACAGGAAGATAATTCACCCCTCCACTTT.

The genes are TRBV29-1 and TRBJ2-7; no clear D gene. V lost 3 bases and J 3 bases, leaving 9 bases between the germline ends. CDR1 SQVTM and CDR2 ANQGSEA come from the germline V gene. This CDR3 spans 12 amino acids. In DNA, the CDR3 is TGCAGCGTTGACTTTAACAGCTACGAGCAGTACTTC. Protein: CSVDFNSYEQYF.

As DNA, the CDR3 is TGTGCCAGCAGCATAAGACAAGGGGGCGGGCAAGAGACCCAGTACTTC. Translated: CASSIRQGGGQETQYF. The rearrangement links TRBV9 to TRBJ2-5; the match to TRBD1 covers 7 bases. With V trimmed by 4 bases and J by 2 bases, 11 bases remained unmatched. CDR1 and CDR2 (germline): SGDLS, YYNGEE. The CDR3 runs to 16 residues.

CDR3 sequence: CASSKIVDGYTF. CDR3 in DNA: TGTGCCAGCAGCAAAATCGTGGATGGCTACACCTTC. The chain links TRBV21-1 to TRBJ1-2. TRBV21-1 is a pseudogene locus. This CDR3 comprises 12 residues.

The genes are TRBV6-1 and TRBJ1-2, with 9 bases identical to TRBD1. Germline trimming cut 3 bases from V and 2 bases from J; bases unmatched to any gene: 10. This CDR3 comprises 17 residues. Germline assignment: CDR1 MNHNS and CDR2 SASEGT. Written as DNA, the CDR3 is TGTGCCAGCAGTGACCGGAGGGGGACAGGGCTCAACTATGGCTACACCTTC. Amino acids: CASSDRRGTGLNYGYTF.

The CDR3 coding sequence is TGTGCCAGCAGCGCCCGACTCCCTGGAGGCTACACCTTC. This encodes CASSARLPGGYTF. The chain has TRBV7-2 and TRBJ1-2; D is uncertain. The CDR3 sequence is 13 residues long. V lost 5 bases, J lost 8 bases, and 15 bases lay in between. Germline CDR1 SGHTA, CDR2 FQGNSA.

The rearrangement joins TRBV10-3 to TRBJ1-3; 10 nucleotides align to TRBD1. This CDR3 spans 16 amino acids. The J segment lost 5 bases and the V segment lost 4 bases, leaving 8 bases of the junction unmatched. CDR1 and CDR2 from the germline V gene are ENHRY and SYGVKD. The CDR3 loop reads CAISAGQGDFRNTIYF. DNA of the CDR3: TGTGCCATCAGTGCTGGACAGGGGGATTTTCGAAACACCATATATTTT.

This clone was detected a few times. The rearrangement links TRBV6-4 to TRBJ2-6, with D unclear. Per the germline V gene, CDR1 is MRHNA and CDR2 is SNTAGT. Between the trimmed V and J ends, which lost 5 bases and 0 bases, there was a span of 8 bases. CDR3 length: 15 residues. CDR3 nucleotides: TGTGCCAGCAGTCCAGAAAACTCTGGGGCCAACGTCCTGACTTTC. Protein product: CASSPENSGANVLTF.

With respect to this clone: Other DNA sequences in the same sample also yield this CDR3. CDR3 in amino acids: CASSYGTGTGTYEQYF. The CDR3 nucleotides are TGTGCCAGCAGTTACGGCACCGGGACCGGCACCTACGAGCAGTACTTC. This chain links TRBV6-5 with TRBJ2-7; D may be TRBD1 or TRBD2 (5 bases each). Trimming removed 2 bases from V and 2 bases from J, with 16 bases in between. Germline V lookup: CDR1 MNHEY, CDR2 SVGAGI. The CDR3 runs 16 residues.